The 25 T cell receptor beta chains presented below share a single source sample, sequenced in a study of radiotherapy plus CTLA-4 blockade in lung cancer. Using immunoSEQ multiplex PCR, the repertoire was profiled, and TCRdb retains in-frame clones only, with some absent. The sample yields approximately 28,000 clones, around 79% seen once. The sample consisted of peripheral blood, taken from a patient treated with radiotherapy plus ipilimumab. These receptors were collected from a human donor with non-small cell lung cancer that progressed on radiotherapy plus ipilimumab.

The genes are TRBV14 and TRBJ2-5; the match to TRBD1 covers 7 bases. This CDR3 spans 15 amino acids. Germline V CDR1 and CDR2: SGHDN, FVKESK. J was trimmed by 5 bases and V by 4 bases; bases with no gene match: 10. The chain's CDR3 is CASSRARGRRETQYF. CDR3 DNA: TGTGCCAGCAGCCGGGCAAGGGGGCGTCGGGAGACCCAGTACTTC.

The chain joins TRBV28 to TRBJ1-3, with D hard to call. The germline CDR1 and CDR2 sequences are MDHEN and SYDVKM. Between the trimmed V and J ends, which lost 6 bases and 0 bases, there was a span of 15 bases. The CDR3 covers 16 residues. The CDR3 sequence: CASSLPLVGSGNTIYF. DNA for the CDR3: TGTGCCAGCAGCCTCCCCTTAGTCGGCTCTGGAAACACCATATATTTT.

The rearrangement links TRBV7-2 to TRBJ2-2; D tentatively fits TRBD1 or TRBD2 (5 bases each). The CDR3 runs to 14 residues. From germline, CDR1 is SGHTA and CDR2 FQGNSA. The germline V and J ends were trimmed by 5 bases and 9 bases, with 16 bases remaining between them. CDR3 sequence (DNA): TGTGCCAGCAGCGCCGTTCCGCCGGGGCGGGAGCTGTTTTTT. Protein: CASSAVPPGRELFF.

CDR3 sequence (DNA): TGCGCCAGCAGTGAAGGGCGGGATCACACAGATACGCAGTATTTT. Its translation is CASSEGRDHTDTQYF. V usage is TRBV10-1 and J usage is TRBJ2-3; D possibly corresponds to TRBD2 (6 bases). The CDR3 is made up of 15 amino acids. The V gene's germline CDR1 is WNHNN and CDR2 SYGVQD (reference sequence). The germline V and J ends were trimmed by 3 bases and 2 bases, with 12 bases remaining between them.

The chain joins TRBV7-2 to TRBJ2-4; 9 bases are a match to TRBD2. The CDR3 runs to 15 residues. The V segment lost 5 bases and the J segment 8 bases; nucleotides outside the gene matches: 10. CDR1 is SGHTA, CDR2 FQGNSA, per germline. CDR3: CASSPRAGGGHIQYF. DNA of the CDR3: TGTGCCAGCAGCCCACGAGCGGGGGGCGGGCACATTCAGTACTTC.

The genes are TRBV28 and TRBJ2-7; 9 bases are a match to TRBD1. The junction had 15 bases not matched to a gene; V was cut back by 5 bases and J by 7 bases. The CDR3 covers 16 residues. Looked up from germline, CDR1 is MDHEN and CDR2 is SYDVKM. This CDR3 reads CASSPLTGTGWGEQYF. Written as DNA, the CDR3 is TGTGCCAGCAGTCCACTAACCGGGACAGGGTGGGGAGAGCAGTACTTC.

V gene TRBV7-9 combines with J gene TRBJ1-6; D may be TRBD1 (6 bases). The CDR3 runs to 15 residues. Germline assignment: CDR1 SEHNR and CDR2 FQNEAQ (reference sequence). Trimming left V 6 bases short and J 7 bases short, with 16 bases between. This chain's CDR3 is CASRISSGGNSPLHF. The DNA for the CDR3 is TGTGCCAGCAGGATTTCTTCGGGGGGCAATTCACCCCTCCACTTT. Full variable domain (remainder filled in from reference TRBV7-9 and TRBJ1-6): DTGVSQNPRHKITKRGQNVTFRCDPISEHNRLYWYRQTLGQGPEFLTYFQNEAQLEKSRLLSDRFSAERPKGSFSTLEIQRTEQGDSAMYLCASRISSGGNSPLHFGNGTRLTVT.

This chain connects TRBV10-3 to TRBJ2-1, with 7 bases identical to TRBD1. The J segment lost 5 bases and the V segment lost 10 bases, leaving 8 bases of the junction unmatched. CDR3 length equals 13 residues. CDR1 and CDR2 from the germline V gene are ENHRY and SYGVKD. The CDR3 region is CATHVDRNNEQFF. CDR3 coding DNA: TGTGCCACCCACGTGGACAGGAACAATGAGCAGTTCTTC.

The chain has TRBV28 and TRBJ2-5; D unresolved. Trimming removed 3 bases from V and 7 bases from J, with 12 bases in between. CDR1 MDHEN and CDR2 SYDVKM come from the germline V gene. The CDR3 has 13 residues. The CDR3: CASSFMAPRTQYF. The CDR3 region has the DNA TGTGCCAGCAGTTTCATGGCTCCTCGGACCCAGTACTTC. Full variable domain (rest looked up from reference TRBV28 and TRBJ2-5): DVKVTQSSRYLVKRTGEKVFLECVQDMDHENMFWYRQDPGLGLRLIYFSYDVKMKEKGDIPEGYSVSREKKERFSLILESASTNQTSMYLCASSFMAPRTQYFGPGTRLLVL.

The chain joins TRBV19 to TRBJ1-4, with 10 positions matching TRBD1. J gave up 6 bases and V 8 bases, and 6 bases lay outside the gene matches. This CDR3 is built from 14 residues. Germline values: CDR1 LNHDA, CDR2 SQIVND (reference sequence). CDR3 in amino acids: CASGRQGADEKLFF. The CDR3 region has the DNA TGTGCCAGTGGCCGACAGGGGGCGGATGAAAAACTGTTTTTT.

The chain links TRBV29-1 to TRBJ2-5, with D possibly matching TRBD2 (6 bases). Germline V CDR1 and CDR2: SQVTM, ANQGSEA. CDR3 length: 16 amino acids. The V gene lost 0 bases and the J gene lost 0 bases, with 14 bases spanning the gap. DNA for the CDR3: TGCAGCGTTGAAGATGTGGAGGGTTCGTACCAAGAGACCCAGTACTTC. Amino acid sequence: CSVEDVEGSYQETQYF.

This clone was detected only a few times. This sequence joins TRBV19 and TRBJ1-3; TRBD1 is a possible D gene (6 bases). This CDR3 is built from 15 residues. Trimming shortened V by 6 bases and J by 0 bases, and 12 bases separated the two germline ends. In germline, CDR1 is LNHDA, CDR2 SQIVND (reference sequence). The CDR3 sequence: CASRKDRASGNTIYF. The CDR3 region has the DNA TGTGCCAGTAGGAAGGACAGAGCCTCTGGAAACACCATATATTTT.

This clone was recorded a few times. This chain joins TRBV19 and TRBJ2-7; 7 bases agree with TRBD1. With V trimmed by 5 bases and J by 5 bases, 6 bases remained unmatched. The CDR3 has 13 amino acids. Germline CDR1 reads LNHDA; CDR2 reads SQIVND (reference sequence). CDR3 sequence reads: CASSPPGQNEQYF. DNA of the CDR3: TGTGCCAGTAGTCCCCCGGGACAGAACGAGCAGTACTTC.

The CDR3 here is CASSPRELAKNIQYF. CDR3 nucleotide sequence: TGCGCCAGCAGCCCAAGGGAGTTAGCCAAAAACATTCAGTACTTC. The chain employs TRBV4-1 and TRBJ2-4; D perhaps matches TRBD2 (5 bases). This CDR3 is built from 15 residues. The germline V gene has CDR1 MGHRA and CDR2 YSYEKL. V dropped 4 bases and J dropped 0 bases, with 10 bases sitting between them.

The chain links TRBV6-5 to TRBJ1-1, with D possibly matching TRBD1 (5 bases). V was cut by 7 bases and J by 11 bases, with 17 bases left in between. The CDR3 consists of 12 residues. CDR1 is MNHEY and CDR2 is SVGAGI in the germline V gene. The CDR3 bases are TGTGCCAGCACTACTGGGGCTGCACCCGCTTTCTTT. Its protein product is CASTTGAAPAFF.

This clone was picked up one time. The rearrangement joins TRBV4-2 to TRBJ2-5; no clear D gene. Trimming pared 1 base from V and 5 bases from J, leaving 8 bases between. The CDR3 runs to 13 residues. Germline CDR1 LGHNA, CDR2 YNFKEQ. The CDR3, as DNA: TGTGCCAGCAGCCAAGCCCTATCCGAGACCCAGTACTTC. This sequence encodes CASSQALSETQYF.

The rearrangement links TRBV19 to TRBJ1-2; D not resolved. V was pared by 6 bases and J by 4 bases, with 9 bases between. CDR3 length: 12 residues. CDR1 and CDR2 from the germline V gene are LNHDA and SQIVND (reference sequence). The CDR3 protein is CASSQPLYGYTF. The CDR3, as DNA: TGTGCCAGTAGCCAGCCGCTCTATGGCTACACCTTC.

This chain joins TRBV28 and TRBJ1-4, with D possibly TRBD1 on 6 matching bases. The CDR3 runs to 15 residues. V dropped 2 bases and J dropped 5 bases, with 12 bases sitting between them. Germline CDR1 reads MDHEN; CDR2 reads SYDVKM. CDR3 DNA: TGTGCCAGCAGTTTAACCGGGGGCGTAAATGAAAAACTGTTTTTT. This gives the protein CASSLTGGVNEKLFF.

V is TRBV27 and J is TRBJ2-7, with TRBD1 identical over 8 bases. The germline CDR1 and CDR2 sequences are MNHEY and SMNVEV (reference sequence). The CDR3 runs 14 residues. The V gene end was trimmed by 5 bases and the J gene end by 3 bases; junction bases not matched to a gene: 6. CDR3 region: CASSVQGGYYEQYF. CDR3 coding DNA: TGTGCCAGCAGTGTACAGGGGGGATACTACGAGCAGTACTTC.

CDR3 loop: CASSLEGFQETQYF. The CDR3, as DNA: TGCGCCAGCAGCTTGGAGGGTTTCCAAGAGACCCAGTACTTC. This chain links TRBV5-1 with TRBJ2-5, with D unresolved. Germline values: CDR1 SGHRS, CDR2 YFSETQ. The length of the CDR3 is 14 residues. V was clipped by 0 bases and J by 1 base, with 7 bases between them.

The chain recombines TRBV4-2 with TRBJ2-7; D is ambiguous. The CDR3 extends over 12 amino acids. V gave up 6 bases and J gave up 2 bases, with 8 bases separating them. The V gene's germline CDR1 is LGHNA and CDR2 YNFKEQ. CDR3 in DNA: TGTGCCAGCAGAGGGCAGACCTACGAGCAGTACTTC. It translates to CASRGQTYEQYF.

CDR3 DNA sequence: TGTGCCTGGTCCAGGGGAGGGACAGGGAACACTGAAGCTTTCTTT. Amino acid sequence: CAWSRGGTGNTEAFF. V and J are TRBV30 and TRBJ1-1; 8 positions agree with TRBD1. This CDR3 contains 15 residues. With V trimmed by 5 bases and J by 1 base, 9 bases remained unmatched. The germline V gene encodes CDR1 GTSNPN and CDR2 SVGIG (reference sequence).

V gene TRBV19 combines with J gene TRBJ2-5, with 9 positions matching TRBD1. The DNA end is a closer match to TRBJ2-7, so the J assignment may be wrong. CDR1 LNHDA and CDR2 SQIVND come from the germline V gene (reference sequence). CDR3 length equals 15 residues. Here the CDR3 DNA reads TGTGCCAGTGGCAGGACAGGGGATATGGTCTACGAGCAGTACTTC. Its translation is CASGRTGDMVYEQYF.

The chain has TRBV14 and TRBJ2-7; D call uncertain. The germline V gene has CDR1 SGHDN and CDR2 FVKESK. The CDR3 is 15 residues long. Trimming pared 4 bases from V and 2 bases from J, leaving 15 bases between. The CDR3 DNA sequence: TGTGCCAGCAGCCCACTTCTCGACGGTACCTACGAGCAGTACTTC. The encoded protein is CASSPLLDGTYEQYF.

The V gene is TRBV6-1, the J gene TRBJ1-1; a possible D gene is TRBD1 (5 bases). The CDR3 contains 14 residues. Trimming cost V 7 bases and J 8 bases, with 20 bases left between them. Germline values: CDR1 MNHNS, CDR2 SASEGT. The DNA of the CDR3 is TGTGCCAGCACCCCCACTGGAAAGGGGAAGGAAGCTTTCTTT. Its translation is CASTPTGKGKEAFF.